Below, 23 T cell receptor beta chains from the same sample are listed, as sequenced in a study of T cells in Graves' hyperthyroidism and ophthalmopathy. TCR beta CDR3 regions were amplified from RNA. With the HTBI primer set, the TCR CDR3 went through a first round of RT-PCR. One entry per CDR3 protein, called by TCRdb with MiXCR from the multiplex PCR reads. Counted here are around 300,000 distinct CDR3 sequences, approximately 18% occurring once; the ten biggest clones make up less than 45%. The sequenced material came from blood. Receptor source: a man aged 45-60 years with Graves' ophthalmopathy.

The CDR3 sequence: CASSMTGANVLTF. CDR3 DNA: TGTGCCAGCAGTATGACTGGGGCCAACGTCCTGACTTTC. V gene TRBV6-4 combines with J gene TRBJ2-6; D gene uncertain. The V end was cut by 5 bases, the J end by 2 bases, with 4 bases between. Germline CDR1 and CDR2: MRHNA and SNTAGT. The CDR3 runs to 13 residues.

Many counts were recorded for this clonotype. V gene TRBV5-1 combines with J gene TRBJ2-1, with TRBD1 matching over 11 bases. The CDR3 is made up of 13 amino acids. The V gene end was trimmed by 5 bases and the J gene end by 9 bases; junction bases not matched to a gene: 4. Germline loops: CDR1 SGHRS, CDR2 YFSETQ. The DNA for the CDR3 is TGCGCCAGCAGAGGGACAGGGGGTAGTGAGCAGTTCTTC. This encodes CASRGTGGSEQFF. The whole variable domain, filled in from reference TRBV5-1 and TRBJ2-1, reads KAGVTQTPRYLIKTRGQQVTLSCSPISGHRSVSWYQQTPGQGLQFLFEYFSETQRNKGNFPGRFSGRQFSNSRSEMNVSTLELGDSALYLCASRGTGGSEQFFGPGTRLTVL.

The chain uses TRBV24-1 and TRBJ2-1; no definite D call. Trimming pared 5 bases from V and 9 bases from J, leaving 13 bases between. The CDR3 is made up of 13 amino acids. Germline V gene sequence: CDR1 KGHDR, CDR2 SFDVKD. This CDR3 reads CATSGERPIEQFF. In DNA form, the CDR3 reads TGTGCCACCAGTGGTGAACGCCCGATTGAGCAGTTCTTC.

This clonotype was found many times. The DNA for the CDR3 is TGTGCCAGCAGCTTAGGAGTCGGGTTGAACACTGAAGCTTTCTTT. Translation gives CASSLGVGLNTEAFF. The chain couples TRBV11-2 to TRBJ1-1, with D uncertain. V was shortened by 1 base and J by 0 bases, with 9 bases between the two germline ends. Per the germline V gene, CDR1 is SGHAT and CDR2 is FQNNGV. This CDR3 is 15 amino acids long.

The table lists this clonotype with a few counts. V usage is TRBV4-1 and J usage is TRBJ2-5; D is perhaps TRBD1 or TRBD2 (5 bases each). V gave up 1 base and J gave up 8 bases, with 8 bases separating them. Germline-derived CDR1 and CDR2 are MGHRA and YSYEKL. This CDR3 is 12 amino acids long. CDR3 nucleotides: TGCGCCAGCAGCCAAGTGGGGGTCACCCAGTACTTC. This translates into CASSQVGVTQYF.

The rearrangement uses TRBV18 and TRBJ2-7; 14 bases line up with TRBD2. With 8 bases clipped from V and 4 bases from J, the junction kept 13 bases outside the gene matches. CDR1 and CDR2 (germline): KGHSH, LQKENI. The CDR3 length is 17 residues. The CDR3 is CASLEGTSGRGVYEQYF. In DNA form, the CDR3 reads TGTGCCAGCCTTGAAGGGACTAGCGGGAGAGGAGTTTACGAGCAGTACTTC.

This clonotype has a count of ten or more. This chain joins TRBV7-9 and TRBJ1-1; D is perhaps TRBD1 (5 bases). CDR1 is SEHNR and CDR2 is FQNEAQ in the germline V gene (reference sequence). The CDR3 length is 16 residues. V gave up 0 bases and J gave up 11 bases, with 22 bases separating them. CDR3 in amino acids: CASSLAQAGLSRRAFF. The CDR3 DNA follows: TGTGCCAGCAGCTTAGCGCAGGCAGGGCTCTCGCGGCGGGCTTTCTTT.

In DNA form, the CDR3 reads TGTGCCAGCAGTGAAAGTGTTTGGCCGGGGGCTAACTATGGCTACACCTTC. Protein sequence: CASSESVWPGANYGYTF. V usage is TRBV6-1 and J usage is TRBJ1-2, with D possibly being TRBD1 (5 bases). Germline values: CDR1 MNHNS, CDR2 SASEGT. V lost 2 bases and J 0 bases, leaving 16 bases between the germline ends. CDR3 size: 17 residues.

This clonotype has at least ten counts. V is TRBV20-1 and J is TRBJ2-3, with 7 bases matching TRBD2. Germline CDR1 and CDR2: DFQATT and SNEGSKA (reference sequence). V lost 6 bases, J lost 0 bases, and 18 bases stayed unmatched. CDR3 length: 18 amino acids. The DNA of the CDR3 is TGCAGTGCAAGGCGACCAGCGGGAAGCCGCTCTAGCACAGATACGCAGTATTTT. Amino acid sequence: CSARRPAGSRSSTDTQYF.

The rearrangement links TRBV28 to TRBJ1-3; no firm D call. V was shortened by 3 bases and J by 0 bases, with 12 bases between the two germline ends. CDR1 and CDR2 from the germline V gene are MDHEN and SYDVKM. This CDR3 contains 16 residues. CDR3 nucleotides: TGTGCCAGCAGTTTTTTTCCGGGCCCCTCTGGAAACACCATATATTTT. Translation: CASSFFPGPSGNTIYF.

In this sample, this clonotype turned up a few times. This chain joins TRBV27 and TRBJ2-2; TRBD2 agrees at 11 bases. The junction had 4 bases not matched to a gene; V was cut back by 3 bases and J by 4 bases. CDR3 length: 16 amino acids. CDR1 is MNHEY and CDR2 is SMNVEV in the germline V gene (reference sequence). The CDR3 DNA reads as TGTGCCAGCAGTTTGCCAACTAGCGGGAGCACCGGGGAGCTGTTTTTT. This gives the protein CASSLPTSGSTGELFF.

The rearrangement links TRBV27 to TRBJ2-3, with unresolved D. V lost 3 bases and J lost 2, with 9 bases in between. Germline loops: CDR1 MNHEY, CDR2 SMNVEV (reference sequence). This CDR3 has 14 residues. The CDR3 nucleotides read TGTGCCAGCAGTTTGTCACGCGTCACAGATACGCAGTATTTT. This gives the protein CASSLSRVTDTQYF.

The chain is built from TRBV3-1 and TRBJ2-3; unclear D gene. CDR1 and CDR2 from the germline V gene are LGHDT and YNNKEL (reference sequence). CDR3 length: 12 residues. V shed 4 bases and J shed 11 bases, with 13 bases lying between them. The CDR3 DNA reads as TGTGCCAGCAGCCTCCTCACTGGGAAGCAGTATTTT. Its translation: CASSLLTGKQYF.

In its sample, this clonotype was seen a few times. This sequence joins TRBV30 and TRBJ2-5; TRBD2 matches 14 bases. CDR3 length equals 16 residues. The V gene's germline CDR1 is GTSNPN and CDR2 SVGIG (reference sequence). J gave up 2 bases and V 8 bases, and 10 bases lay outside the gene matches. DNA for the CDR3: TGTGCCCGAGGGACTAGCGGGAGCCCCTTACAAGAGACCCAGTACTTC. It encodes CARGTSGSPLQETQYF.

This clonotype was counted only a few times. The chain couples TRBV10-3 to TRBJ2-7, with TRBD2 identical over 8 bases. CDR3 length: 14 residues. Trimming took 0 bases from V and 5 from J; bases not matched to a gene: 3. Germline CDR1 and CDR2: ENHRY and SYGVKD. The CDR3, as DNA: TGTGCCATCAGTGAGTCCGGGGGGGTAGACGAGCAGTACTTC. Translating it yields CAISESGGVDEQYF.

There are a few counts of this clonotype. The V gene is TRBV4-1, the J gene TRBJ1-5; a weak D match, TRBD1 (5 bases). Germline assignment: CDR1 MGHRA and CDR2 YSYEKL. V dropped 0 bases and J dropped 3 bases, with 12 bases sitting between them. This CDR3 is built from 16 residues. The CDR3 protein is CASSQDPGIVNQPQHF. CDR3 DNA: TGCGCCAGCAGCCAAGATCCAGGGATAGTCAATCAGCCCCAGCATTTT.

This clonotype was observed at least ten times. Germline is not matched at one junction end, which may reflect a read error. The CDR3 protein is CSAPGPSNPEAFF. The CDR3 coding sequence is TGCAGTGCCCCAGGGCCCTCGAACCCTGAAGCTTTCTTT. The J gene is TRBJ1-1, the V gene TRBV20-1; D is possibly TRBD1 (5 bases). This CDR3 contains 13 residues. The germline V gene encodes CDR1 DFQATT and CDR2 SNEGSKA (reference sequence).

This clonotype was counted ten times or more. The V call is TRBV20-1, the J call TRBJ1-1, with D possibly TRBD1 on 5 matching bases. V gave up 6 bases and J gave up 2 bases, with 13 bases separating them. This CDR3 has 13 residues. Germline CDR1 and CDR2: DFQATT and SNEGSKA (reference sequence). CDR3 sequence reads: CSAKKQGNTEAFF. For the CDR3, the DNA is TGCAGTGCCAAAAAGCAGGGAAACACTGAAGCTTTCTTT.

This sequence joins TRBV20-1 and TRBJ1-1; TRBD1 is a possible D gene (6 bases). The CDR3 contains 11 residues. Germline values: CDR1 DFQATT, CDR2 SNEGSKA (reference sequence). The V end lost 5 bases, the J end lost 5 bases, and 9 bases lay between the germline ends. The CDR3 protein is CSAGGATEAFF. The CDR3 DNA is TGCAGTGCTGGGGGGGCGACTGAAGCTTTCTTT.

This clonotype was observed many times. The chain recombines TRBV5-1 with TRBJ2-7; no definite D call. Germline CDR1 and CDR2: SGHRS and YFSETQ. Trimming cost V 6 bases and J 3 bases, with 25 bases left between them. The CDR3 is made up of 17 amino acids. CDR3 protein: CASNSRGIAGSNYEQYF. The CDR3 bases are TGCGCCAGCAACTCTCGCGGAATTGCCGGGTCCAACTACGAGCAGTACTTC. Full variable domain (rest looked up from reference TRBV5-1 and TRBJ2-7): KAGVTQTPRYLIKTRGQQVTLSCSPISGHRSVSWYQQTPGQGLQFLFEYFSETQRNKGNFPGRFSGRQFSNSRSEMNVSTLELGDSALYLCASNSRGIAGSNYEQYFGPGTRLTVT.

This clonotype was picked up many times. The chain carries TRBV5-1 and TRBJ1-2; TRBD1 aligns across 7 bases. With 3 bases clipped from V and 4 bases from J, the junction kept 0 bases outside the gene matches. The CDR3 covers 12 residues. Germline V gene data show CDR1 as SGHRS and CDR2 as YFSETQ. CDR3 amino acids: CASSWTGYGYTF. In nucleotides, the CDR3 is TGCGCCAGCAGCTGGACAGGCTATGGCTACACCTTC.

This clonotype was counted at least ten times. This chain joins TRBV3-1 and TRBJ2-7; TRBD2 might be the D (6 bases). Germline V gives CDR1 LGHDT, CDR2 YNNKEL (reference sequence). There are 14 residues in the CDR3. Trimming took 7 bases from V and 6 from J, leaving 19 bases between them. CDR3: CASTRDGGVSEQYF. CDR3 DNA sequence: TGTGCCAGCACACGCGACGGAGGGGTCTCCGAGCAGTACTTC.

This clonotype has ten or more counts. The J gene is TRBJ2-7, the V gene TRBV7-8; D unresolved. This CDR3 region has 13 residues. The ends were cut back, 2 bases at V and 4 bases at J, with 9 bases in the middle. CDR1 SGHVS and CDR2 FQNEAQ come from the germline V gene. CDR3 DNA sequence: TGTGCCAGCAGCTTACTCGTGGGGTACGAGCAGTACTTC. Amino acid sequence: CASSLLVGYEQYF.